Listed below are T cell receptor beta chains from one sample, sequenced in a study of cytomegalovirus exposure and HLA in healthy donors. Assay: immunoSEQ multiplex PCR; the TCRdb copy retains only in-frame clones and omits some. The top ten clones hold 10% of a sample with roughly 120,000 clones, roughly 65% of them seen once. The sequenced sample consisted of PBMCs. These receptors originate from a man aged 35-49 years in good health and CMV-seropositive. Each CDR3 is given with its conserved first and last residue. A D gene is named only where the DNA matches it firmly. Clone size is shown for a subset of rows, as once, few, many or a class of expanded clone.

size,V,J,D,CDR3,DNA
few,TRBV27,TRBJ1-1,NA,CASSADRYPQSFF,TGTGCCAGCAGTGCCGACAGGTACCCTCAATCTTTCTTT
NA,TRBV30,TRBJ2-7,NA,CAWAPLRGVDEQYF,TGTGCCTGGGCGCCGCTTCGGGGAGTCGACGAGCAGTACTTC
NA,TRBV19,TRBJ1-5,NA,CASSGGGQYSNQPQHF,TGTGCCAGTAGTGGTGGAGGGCAATATAGCAATCAGCCCCAGCATTTT
NA,TRBV5-1,TRBJ2-1,TRBD2,CASSLNRGLAGDQFF,TGCGCCAGCAGCTTAAACAGGGGACTAGCGGGAGACCAGTTCTTC
NA,TRBV6-6,TRBJ2-7,TRBD2,CASSYSGLAGEQYF,TGTGCCAGCAGTTACTCGGGACTAGCAGGCGAGCAGTACTTC
NA,TRBV7-2,TRBJ1-4,NA,CASSLAPTTNEKLFF,TGTGCCAGCAGCTTAGCCCCCACAACTAATGAAAAACTGTTTTTT
few,TRBV7-2,TRBJ1-5,NA,CASSPRLVSNQPQHF,TGTGCCAGCTCTCCTCGGTTGGTTAGCAATCAGCCCCAGCATTTT
NA,TRBV5-6,TRBJ2-5,NA,CASSFGTPEETQYF,TGTGCCAGCAGCTTCGGGACTCCGGAAGAGACCCAGTACTTC
once,TRBV28,TRBJ2-2,TRBD2,CASRTIAGGLGELFF,TGTGCCAGCAGAACAATAGCGGGGGGCTTGGGGGAGCTGTTTTTT
NA,TRBV5-1,TRBJ2-2,NA,CASLERENTGELFF,TGCGCCAGCTTGGAGAGGGAAAATACCGGGGAGCTGTTTTTT
NA,TRBV4-2,TRBJ1-1,NA,CASSQETGVDEAFF,TGTGCCAGCAGCCAAGAAACCGGGGTCGACGAAGCTTTCTTT
once,TRBV12-2,TRBJ2-5,NA,CASRFSLAGHQETQYF,TGTGCAAGTCGCTTCTCACTAGCGGGCCACCAAGAGACCCAGTACTTC
NA,TRBV9,TRBJ2-2,NA,CASSVDAGRLTGELFF,TGTGCCAGCAGCGTAGATGCGGGAAGGCTCACCGGGGAGCTGTTTTTT
NA,TRBV7-2,TRBJ2-3,NA,CASSWTEGADTQYF,TGTGCCAGCAGCTGGACCGAGGGAGCAGATACGCAGTATTTT
few,TRBV2,TRBJ2-6,NA,CASSVQGSGANVLTF,TGTGCCAGCAGTGTACAGGGATCTGGGGCCAACGTCCTGACTTTC
once,TRBV7-2,TRBJ1-4,NA,CASSAIQGEKLFF,TGTGCCAGCAGCGCAATACAGGGAGAAAAACTGTTTTTT
NA,TRBV7-3,TRBJ1-1,TRBD1,CASSPDRGEAFF,TGTGCCAGCAGTCCCGACAGGGGTGAAGCTTTCTTT
NA,TRBV28,TRBJ2-5,TRBD1,CASSRGQGRETQYF,TGTGCCAGCAGCCGCGGACAGGGGAGAGAGACCCAGTACTTC
NA,TRBV11-2,TRBJ2-7,NA,CASSFTQGWYEQYF,TGTGCCAGCAGCTTCACCCAGGGCTGGTACGAGCAGTACTTC
NA,TRBV19,TRBJ2-3,NA,CASSIGQRTDTQYF,TGTGCCAGTAGTATTGGACAGAGGACAGATACGCAGTATTTT
NA,TRBV28,TRBJ1-2,NA,CASTSISIDLMDYTF,TGTGCCAGCACCTCCATTTCCATAGACTTAATGGACTACACCTTC
NA,TRBV29-1,TRBJ1-1,NA,CSCRGTEAFF,TGCAGCTGCCGGGGCACTGAAGCTTTCTTT
NA,TRBV5-6,TRBJ2-3,TRBD2,CASSLFETSGHTDTQYF,TGTGCCAGCAGCTTGTTTGAGACTAGCGGACACACAGATACGCAGTATTTT
NA,TRBV6-5,TRBJ1-1,NA,CASAEVMNTEAFF,TGTGCCAGCGCCGAGGTCATGAACACTGAAGCTTTCTTT
NA,TRBV5-6,TRBJ2-5,TRBD2,CASTRGGAGFQETQYF,TGTGCCAGCACCCGCGGGGGAGCGGGGTTTCAAGAGACCCAGTACTTC
NA,TRBV6-5,TRBJ1-2,TRBD1,CASRPGQGGDYGYTF,TGTGCCAGCAGGCCGGGACAGGGTGGGGACTATGGCTACACCTTC
NA,TRBV2,TRBJ2-5,NA,CASSVASLETQYF,TGTGCCAGCAGTGTCGCTAGTCTAGAGACCCAGTACTTC
NA,TRBV2,TRBJ2-3,TRBD2,CASTRLAGGTDTQYF,TGTGCCAGCACCAGACTAGCGGGGGGGACCGATACGCAGTATTTT
NA,TRBV5-1,TRBJ2-3,NA,CASSFGDSADTQYF,TGCGCCAGCAGCTTCGGGGATTCTGCAGATACGCAGTATTTT